These 23 T cell receptor beta chains share one sample of origin, sequenced in a study of T cells in Graves' hyperthyroidism and ophthalmopathy. Amplification targeted TCR beta CDR3 regions from RNA transcripts. The study used the HTBI primer set for a first-round RT-PCR of the TCR CDR3. A single record per CDR3 protein comes from TCRdb applying MiXCR to the multiplex PCR reads. The profile shows 550,000 to 800,000 distinct CDR3 sequences, less than 20% of them singletons. Sequenced material: blood. The source is a young man with Graves' hyperthyroidism.

This clonotype appeared many times. The chain employs TRBV12-3 or TRBV12-4 and TRBJ2-5; D is unresolved. Trimming took off 3 bases at V and 9 bases at J, with 14 bases between the two ends. The length of the CDR3 is 13 residues. In DNA form, the CDR3 reads TGTGCCAGCAGTTTGTGGCAGGTACCGGCCCAGTACTTC. Its protein product is CASSLWQVPAQYF.

The DNA of the CDR3 is TGTGCCAGCAGTTTGGACAGGGCGGCAACTAATGAAAAACTGTTTTTT. The encoded protein is CASSLDRAATNEKLFF. The chain recombines TRBV12-3 or TRBV12-4 with TRBJ1-4; TRBD1 agrees at 8 bases. Trimming took 3 bases from V and 0 from J; bases not matched to a gene: 3. The CDR3 consists of 16 residues.

This clonotype was observed many times. The CDR3 nucleotides are TGTGCCAGCAGCTTAGTGGGGACTAGCGGGAGGGCGAATGAGCAGTTCTTC. Translation: CASSLVGTSGRANEQFF. The rearrangement links TRBV7-2 to TRBJ2-1, with 16 bases lining up with TRBD2. The CDR3 has 17 residues. Germline V gene data show CDR1 as SGHTA and CDR2 as FQGNSA. Trimming removed 1 base from V and 7 bases from J; junction bases left unmatched: 4.

Only a few counts were recorded for this clonotype. The rearrangement joins TRBV19 to TRBJ2-2; 9 nucleotides align to TRBD2. J was trimmed by 7 bases and V by 4 bases; bases with no gene match: 16. The CDR3 extends over 18 amino acids. Germline values: CDR1 LNHDA, CDR2 SQIVND (reference sequence). CDR3 amino acids: CASSTVGLAGPLGGELFF. DNA for the CDR3: TGTGCCAGTAGTACCGTGGGGCTAGCGGGGCCTTTAGGCGGGGAGCTGTTTTTT.

This clonotype has at least ten counts. This chain links TRBV12-3 or TRBV12-4 with TRBJ1-5; D remains ambiguous. The CDR3 loop spans 13 amino acids. The V end was cut by 3 bases, the J end by 4 bases, with 7 bases between. CDR3 DNA sequence: TGTGCCAGCAGTTTTGGACGGAATCAGCCCCAGCATTTT. It specifies CASSFGRNQPQHF.

This clonotype turned up a few times. This chain joins TRBV20-1 and TRBJ1-6, with TRBD1 identical over 7 bases. Germline values: CDR1 DFQATT, CDR2 SNEGSKA (reference sequence). The CDR3 is 15 amino acids. The J segment lost 6 bases and the V segment lost 0 bases, leaving 5 bases of the junction unmatched. CDR3 amino acids: CSARDRRGSNSPLHF. Written as DNA, the CDR3 is TGCAGTGCTAGAGATCGCAGGGGGAGTAATTCACCCCTCCACTTT.

This clonotype has at least ten counts. The chain combines TRBV20-1 with TRBJ2-7; 7 bases line up with TRBD2. Germline V gene data show CDR1 as DFQATT and CDR2 as SNEGSKA (reference sequence). This CDR3 spans 14 amino acids. The ends lost 3 bases at V and 0 bases at J; junction bases unmatched: 5. Here the CDR3 reads CSASGRNSSYEQYF. In nucleotides, the CDR3 is TGCAGTGCTAGCGGGAGGAATAGCTCCTACGAGCAGTACTTC.

This clonotype came up a few times. Given the absence of the conserved phenylalanine or tryptophan at the CDR3 end, a read error is likely. V is TRBV7-9 and J is TRBJ2-1; the D is unclear. The CDR3 consists of 15 residues. CDR1 SEHNR and CDR2 FQNEAQ come from the germline V gene (reference sequence). Trimming took 1 base from V and 0 from J, leaving 7 bases between them. CDR3 sequence: CASSLDSSSYNEQFS. The CDR3 DNA sequence: TGTGCCAGCAGCTTAGACAGCAGCTCCTACAATGAGCAGTTCTCC.

This chain links TRBV13 with TRBJ2-5; 8 nucleotides match TRBD1. Germline lookup yields CDR1 PRHDT and CDR2 FYEKMQ (reference sequence). This CDR3 is built from 16 residues. V gave up 0 bases and J gave up 5 bases; unmatched junction bases: 8. CDR3 protein: CASSLGLDRESETQYF. CDR3 sequence (DNA): TGTGCCAGCAGCTTAGGCCTGGACAGGGAATCGGAGACCCAGTACTTC.

This clonotype turned up a few times. The rearrangement joins TRBV3-1 to TRBJ2-7; D uncertain. The germline V and J ends were trimmed by 4 bases and 0 bases, with 13 bases remaining between them. Germline V CDR1 and CDR2: LGHDT, YNNKEL (reference sequence). This CDR3 has 15 residues. CDR3 loop: CASSPRTRNSYEQYF. CDR3 nucleotides: TGTGCCAGCAGCCCGCGGACGCGTAACTCCTACGAGCAGTACTTC.

In its sample, this clonotype was seen many times. The gene calls are TRBV6-1 and TRBJ2-7; no clear D gene. Trimming took off 5 bases at V and 7 bases at J, with 33 bases between the two ends. This CDR3 comprises 19 residues. From germline, CDR1 is MNHNS and CDR2 SASEGT. The chain's CDR3 is CASSFLTPRRRTRPEEQYF. The CDR3 coding sequence is TGTGCCAGCAGTTTCCTCACTCCTCGACGAAGGACCCGACCCGAGGAGCAGTACTTC.

As regards this clonotype: A much larger clone is a single base away; this may be a read error. The rearrangement uses TRBV28 and TRBJ2-7; D not resolved. V gave up 8 bases and J gave up 2 bases, with 4 bases separating them. The CDR3 is made up of 10 amino acids. CDR1 is MDHEN and CDR2 is SYDVKM in the germline V gene. The CDR3, as DNA: TGTGCCAGCGCCCCCTACGAGCAGTACTTC. This sequence encodes CASAPYEQYF.

The genes are TRBV15 and TRBJ1-2; D unresolved. The CDR3 runs 14 residues. V lost 1 base, J lost 4 bases, and 10 bases lay in between. Germline CDR1 LNHNV, CDR2 YYDKDF (reference sequence). The CDR3 nucleotides read TGTGCCACCAGCAGAGGTTCCAGCTCCTATGGCTACACCTTC. This translates into CATSRGSSSYGYTF.

The chain uses TRBV9 and TRBJ2-2, with a possible D match to TRBD1 (5 bases). Germline V CDR1 and CDR2: SGDLS, YYNGEE. V was trimmed by 4 bases and J by 2 bases, leaving 12 bases between them. This CDR3 has 15 residues. DNA for the CDR3: TGTGCCAGCAGCCCCAGCAGGGCTAACACCGGGGAGCTGTTTTTT. Translation: CASSPSRANTGELFF.

Details on this clonotype: A much larger clone lies a single base off, so this may be a read error. CDR3 amino acids: CAGSESWGADEQFF. The CDR3 nucleotides read TGTGCCGGCAGTGAATCCTGGGGAGCAGATGAGCAGTTCTTC. V is TRBV2 and J is TRBJ2-1; the D gene is possibly TRBD2 (5 bases). This CDR3 contains 14 residues. The germline CDR1 and CDR2 sequences are SNHLY and FYNNEI.

This clonotype was detected only a few times. V is TRBV2 and J is TRBJ2-1; a possible D gene is TRBD2 (6 bases). This CDR3 has 15 amino acids. The germline gives CDR1 SNHLY, CDR2 FYNNEI. Deletions cut 1 base from V and 0 bases from J, with 7 bases between. The CDR3 region is CASSEGGISYNEQFF. Here the CDR3 DNA reads TGTGCCAGCAGTGAAGGCGGGATCTCCTACAATGAGCAGTTCTTC.

This rearrangement joins TRBV7-9 to TRBJ2-1, with TRBD2 identical over 9 bases. This CDR3 has 16 residues. Germline V gene data show CDR1 as SEHNR and CDR2 as FQNEAQ (reference sequence). J was trimmed by 7 bases and V by 5 bases; bases with no gene match: 12. CDR3 sequence (DNA): TGTGCCAGCAGCCTTAGCGTAAGCGGGAGGAGGAATGAGCAGTTCTTC. Translating gives CASSLSVSGRRNEQFF.

This clonotype appeared many times. The chain carries TRBV7-7 and TRBJ2-1; D could derive from TRBD1 or TRBD2 (5 bases each). The germline V and J ends were trimmed by 9 bases and 5 bases, with 17 bases remaining between them. CDR1 SSHAT and CDR2 FNYEAQ come from the germline V gene (reference sequence). The CDR3 runs to 14 residues. The CDR3: CASSLSGGDNEQFF. The CDR3 DNA is TGTGCCAGTTCCCTTTCTGGGGGAGACAATGAGCAGTTCTTC. The complete variable domain, with remaining parts taken from reference TRBV7-7 and TRBJ2-1, reads GAGVSQSPRYKVTKRGQDVTLRCDPISSHATLYWYQQALGQGPEFLTYFNYEAQPDKSGLPSDRFSAERPEGSISTLTIQRTEQRDSAMYRCASSLSGGDNEQFFGPGTRLTVL.

The V call is TRBV29-1, the J call TRBJ2-1, with 8 bases aligning to TRBD2. Looked up from germline, CDR1 is SQVTM and CDR2 is ANQGSEA. Trimming took 2 bases from V and 0 from J; bases not matched to a gene: 15. The CDR3 contains 19 residues. The CDR3 DNA is TGCAGCGTTGAACACGGGGTAGCGGGAATCTGGAGCTCCTACAATGAGCAGTTCTTC. Its translation is CSVEHGVAGIWSSYNEQFF.

A few counts support this clonotype. Germline is not matched at one junction end, which may reflect a read error. The chain has TRBV27 and TRBJ1-4, with D unresolved. The CDR3 is 15 residues long. Germline V gene lookup returns CDR1 MNHEY and CDR2 SMNVEV (reference sequence). CDR3 nucleotide sequence: TGTGCCAGCAGTATATCCAGGACGCGGAGGGAAAAACTGTTTTTT. Translating gives CASSISRTRREKLFF.

This clonotype was observed many times. The DNA of the CDR3 is TGTGCCAGCAGCGTCGACGGGGGTGGGCCCCAGCATTTT. This sequence encodes CASSVDGGGPQHF. J is TRBJ1-5 and V is TRBV9, with D perhaps matching TRBD1 (5 bases). There are 13 residues in the CDR3. The V gene lost 2 bases and the J gene lost 9 bases, with 12 bases spanning the gap. Germline assignment: CDR1 SGDLS and CDR2 YYNGEE.

This clonotype appeared many times. The rearrangement links TRBV20-1 to TRBJ2-1; 11 nucleotides agree with TRBD2. The CDR3 sequence is 16 residues long. Trimming removed 0 bases from V and 3 bases from J; junction bases left unmatched: 4. Germline CDR1 reads DFQATT; CDR2 reads SNEGSKA (reference sequence). The chain's CDR3 is CSARDGTSGSYNEQFF. DNA for the CDR3: TGCAGTGCTAGAGATGGTACTAGCGGGAGCTACAATGAGCAGTTCTTC.

The chain carries TRBV27 and TRBJ1-1; no clear D gene. Germline V CDR1 and CDR2: MNHEY, SMNVEV (reference sequence). With 5 bases removed from V and 1 base from J, the gap between germline ends came to 11 bases. This CDR3 region has 14 residues. The CDR3: CASSRPQENTEAFF. DNA of the CDR3: TGTGCCAGCAGTCGACCCCAGGAGAACACTGAAGCTTTCTTT.